This T cell receptor (beta chain) originates from a study of blood T cell repertoires in COVID-19. Study-wide background: From T cells, B-cell-depleted T cells, or PBMCs came the material, which was cDNA or gDNA.

The repertoire was sequenced with immunoSEQ multiplex PCR; TCRdb's copy has only in-frame clones and lacks some. The repertoire has more than 200,000 clones, around 89% of them found once; the top ten carry 4.1%. CDR1 LGHDT and CDR2 YNNKEL come from the germline V gene (reference sequence). The CDR3 has 14 residues. V was pared by 1 base and J by 3 bases, with 9 bases between. The chain uses TRBV3-1 (or the pseudogene TRBV3-2) and TRBJ1-2; the D gene is possibly TRBD1 (6 bases). The sample taken for sequencing was PBMCs or T cells enriched from blood (not recorded which). This TCR was sampled from a woman aged 25-40 years who had recovered from COVID-19. CDR3 sequence reads: CASSQVAGDYGYTF. CDR3 sequence (DNA): TGTGCCAGCAGCCAAGTAGCAGGGGACTATGGCTACACCTTC.